This T cell receptor (beta chain) was sequenced during a study of blood T cells in healthy people across ages. Next came a second PCR, run for about 7 to 12 cycles, which used a sample-barcoded 5' primer along with a J-beta primer mix. TCRdb redid the calling of the 5' RACE reads with MiXCR, one entry per CDR3 protein. Counted here are some 1,800,000 distinct CDR3 sequences, about 39% occurring once; the ten biggest clones make up roughly 24%. In germline, CDR1 is DFQATT, CDR2 SNEGSKA (reference sequence). V was pared by 6 bases and J by 1 base, with 10 bases between. The CDR3 sequence is 12 residues long.

The genes are TRBV20-1 and TRBJ2-7, with D unresolved. The TCR originated in a human donor in good health. Sequenced sample: blood. The chain's CDR3 is CSASYGSYEQYF. CDR3 DNA: TGCAGTGCCTCGTACGGATCCTACGAGCAGTACTTC.